The 13 T cell receptor beta chains below all came from one sample that was sequenced in a study of blood T cells in healthy people across ages. A second PCR, run for about 6 to 11 cycles, used a sample-barcoded 5' primer plus a J-beta primer mix. TCRdb recomputed calls from the 5' RACE reads with MiXCR, one row per CDR3 protein. The repertoire holds approximately 1.5 million distinct CDR3 sequences, with about 42% as singletons. Sequenced material: blood. Source of these receptors: a young woman in good health.

The chain has TRBV7-9 and TRBJ1-4, with TRBD1 identical over 8 bases. This CDR3 is 16 amino acids long. Germline CDR1 and CDR2: SEHNR and FQNEAQ (reference sequence). V was clipped by 5 bases and J by 5 bases; unmatched bases: 10. The CDR3 here is CASSPKLGTGNEKLFF. The CDR3 region has the DNA TGTGCCAGCAGCCCGAAGCTTGGGACAGGAAATGAAAAACTGTTTTTT.

The chain recombines TRBV29-1 with TRBJ2-7; the D gene is possibly TRBD1 (5 bases). CDR1 is SQVTM and CDR2 is ANQGSEA in the germline V gene. V dropped 7 bases and J dropped 7 bases, with 17 bases sitting between them. The CDR3 has 12 residues. CDR3 protein: CSALQGSGEQYF. Here the CDR3 DNA reads TGCAGCGCCCTCCAGGGCTCCGGGGAGCAGTACTTC.

CDR3 DNA: TGCGCCAGCGGGCCCCGACGAAGCTCCTACAATGAGCAGTTCTTC. Encoded protein: CASGPRRSSYNEQFF. The chain combines TRBV5-1 with TRBJ2-1; no clear D. The germline gives CDR1 SGHRS, CDR2 YFSETQ. The CDR3 is made up of 15 amino acids. V was clipped by 7 bases and J by 0 bases, with 14 bases between them.

The chain employs TRBV30 and TRBJ1-5, with D maybe TRBD1 (5 bases). From germline, CDR1 is GTSNPN and CDR2 SVGIG (reference sequence). V lost 2 bases to trimming and J lost 4 bases, with 9 bases between them. The CDR3 totals 13 residues. The CDR3 region has the DNA TGTGCCTGGAGTTCGGGGGATAATCAGCCCCAGCATTTT. Translation: CAWSSGDNQPQHF.

This clonotype was counted only a few times. V gene TRBV20-1 combines with J gene TRBJ2-1, with 10 bases matching TRBD2. Germline V CDR1 and CDR2: DFQATT, SNEGSKA (reference sequence). J gave up 8 bases and V 5 bases, and 9 bases lay outside the gene matches. CDR3 size: 14 residues. CDR3 in amino acids: CSAPPGLAVDEQFF. The CDR3 DNA is TGCAGTGCTCCTCCCGGACTAGCGGTAGATGAGCAGTTCTTC.

The chain's CDR3 is CASSLEINSPLHF. In DNA, the CDR3 is TGCGCCAGCAGCCTGGAGATTAATTCACCCCTCCACTTT. The chain is built from TRBV5-1 and TRBJ1-6; D uncertain. Trimming took off 4 bases at V and 6 bases at J, with 8 bases between the two ends. There are 13 residues in the CDR3. CDR1 SGHRS and CDR2 YFSETQ come from the germline V gene.

A note on this clonotype: Being one base from a much bigger clone, this may be a read error. V is TRBV20-1 and J is TRBJ1-2; D is ambiguous. V was clipped by 3 bases and J by 5 bases, with 19 bases between them. CDR3 length: 15 amino acids. From germline, CDR1 is DFQATT and CDR2 SNEGSKA (reference sequence). CDR3: CSASGLGNALYGYTF. The DNA of the CDR3 is TGCAGTGCTAGCGGATTGGGGAATGCCCTTTATGGCTACACCTTC.

The J gene is TRBJ1-3, the V gene TRBV12-3 or TRBV12-4; 8 nucleotides align to TRBD1. Germline trimming cut 6 bases from V and 0 bases from J; bases unmatched to any gene: 4. This CDR3 comprises 15 residues. The CDR3 region is CASSTGQASGNTIYF. The CDR3 DNA reads TGTGCCAGCAGCACGGGACAGGCCTCTGGAAACACCATATATTTT.

This chain connects TRBV9 to TRBJ1-2, with TRBD1 as a possible D gene (6 bases). Germline CDR1 SGDLS, CDR2 YYNGEE. Trimming shortened V by 5 bases and J by 8 bases, and 19 bases separated the two germline ends. The CDR3 loop spans 14 amino acids. Written as DNA, the CDR3 is TGTGCCAGCAGTCCAAAAACAGGGTGGTACGGCTACACCTTC. Protein sequence: CASSPKTGWYGYTF. The whole variable domain, filled in from reference TRBV9 and TRBJ1-2, reads DSGVTQTPKHLITATGQRVTLRCSPRSGDLSVYWYQQSLDQGLQFLIQYYNGEERAKGNILERFSAQQFPDLHSELNLSSLELGDSALYFCASSPKTGWYGYTFGSGTRLTVV.

The V call is TRBV27, the J call TRBJ2-5, with a tentative D call TRBD1 (5 bases). Trimming took 3 bases from V and 12 from J, leaving 8 bases between them. This CDR3 comprises 10 residues. Germline V gene sequence: CDR1 MNHEY, CDR2 SMNVEV (reference sequence). CDR3 in DNA: TGTGCCAGCAGTTTGGCACAGGAGTACTTC. Its protein is CASSLAQEYF.

The chain recombines TRBV14 with TRBJ1-1; 11 bases line up with TRBD1. Looked up from germline, CDR1 is SGHDN and CDR2 is FVKESK. The V segment lost 1 base and the J segment 3 bases; nucleotides outside the gene matches: 7. The CDR3 has 17 residues. The CDR3 protein is CASSQGTGGPRDTEAFF. The CDR3 DNA reads as TGTGCCAGCAGCCAAGGGACAGGGGGCCCCAGGGACACTGAAGCTTTCTTT.

The chain carries TRBV24-1 and TRBJ2-7; 8 bases line up with TRBD1. V gave up 5 bases and J gave up 1 base; unmatched junction bases: 6. The germline CDR1 and CDR2 sequences are KGHDR and SFDVKD. The CDR3 extends over 15 amino acids. CDR3 sequence reads: CATSAPRQGSYEQYF. The DNA for the CDR3 is TGTGCCACCAGTGCCCCAAGACAGGGGTCCTACGAGCAGTACTTC.

The chain combines TRBV7-2 with TRBJ2-3, with D possibly TRBD2 on 5 matching bases. CDR3 size: 16 residues. CDR1 and CDR2 (germline): SGHTA, FQGNSA. The V gene lost 5 bases and the J gene lost 3 bases, with 18 bases spanning the gap. The CDR3, as DNA: TGTGCCAGCAGCCCCTTCGGGGAGTTTGGGACAGATACGCAGTATTTT. This encodes CASSPFGEFGTDTQYF.